The 5 T cell receptor beta chains reported below all come from one sample, sequenced in a study of glioma-infiltrating T cells after dendritic cell vaccination. The method was immunoSEQ multiplex PCR; TCRdb's version includes in-frame clones alone and lacks a portion of them. The sample contains 100,000 or so clones, 85% to 90% of which appear only once. Specimen: blood, collected before dendritic cell vaccination. These receptors were obtained from a human donor with glioblastoma.

This clone appeared a single time. The genes are TRBV29-1 and TRBJ2-7, with TRBD1 identical over 8 bases. Germline V gene lookup returns CDR1 SQVTM and CDR2 ANQGSEA. J was trimmed by 2 bases and V by 4 bases; bases with no gene match: 7. This CDR3 has 14 amino acids. The CDR3 DNA reads as TGCAGCGTTGGGACAGGGCCGAGACCCTACGAGCAGTACTTC. Residues: CSVGTGPRPYEQYF.

The CDR3 sequence is CATSGPSGGSGELFF. The CDR3 region has the DNA TGTGCCACCAGCGGACCGAGTGGGGGCTCCGGGGAGCTGTTTTTT. The genes are TRBV15 and TRBJ2-2; possible D gene TRBD1, 6 bases. This CDR3 is built from 15 residues. Germline CDR1 reads LNHNV; CDR2 reads YYDKDF (reference sequence). Trimming removed 5 bases at V and 6 bases at J, with 16 bases between.

The chain joins TRBV4-2 to TRBJ2-3; possible D gene TRBD2, 5 bases. Germline V gene lookup returns CDR1 LGHNA and CDR2 YNFKEQ. The CDR3 contains 14 residues. V was trimmed by 1 base and J by 8 bases, leaving 13 bases between them. This CDR3 is CASSQAGIGATQYF. In DNA form, the CDR3 reads TGTGCCAGCAGCCAAGCGGGAATAGGTGCTACGCAGTATTTT.

The chain carries TRBV4-1 and TRBJ2-3, with 7 bases aligning to TRBD2. The CDR3 covers 17 residues. V lost 1 base and J lost 3; bases outside the gene matches: 10. Germline lookup yields CDR1 MGHRA and CDR2 YSYEKL. For the CDR3, the DNA is TGCGCCAGCAGCCAAGCGGGACTACCACCACGGACAGATACGCAGTATTTT. Translating gives CASSQAGLPPRTDTQYF.

The J gene is TRBJ2-7, the V gene TRBV5-1; no reliable D call. Germline V lookup: CDR1 SGHRS, CDR2 YFSETQ. This CDR3 is 12 amino acids long. Trimming removed 0 bases at V and 5 bases at J, with 6 bases between. CDR3 nucleotides: TGCGCCAGCAGCTTGGATAGTAACGAGCAGTACTTC. It yields the protein CASSLDSNEQYF.